The clone carrying this T cell receptor beta chain was recorded only once. Its antigen remains unknown. These data belong to a study of Ad26.COV2.S vaccination and SARS-CoV-2 variants. General study findings and limits: People given the vaccine had a wider spike-specific TCR breadth than placebo recipients did.

Some clones are missing from TCRdb's copy, which holds only in-frame ones; the method was immunoSEQ multiplex PCR. This table has about 350,000 clones, approximately 86% appearing once. Treatment: roughly 20 received Ad26.COV2.S at low or high dose, single or two shots; several received placebo; per-sample allocation not given. Specimens were obtained on day 63 following the first vaccine or placebo injection. The CDR3 covers 13 residues. This chain links TRBV21-1 with TRBJ1-2. TRBV21-1 is a recognized pseudogene. The sequence was obtained from a person aged 18 to 59 who received the Ad26.COV2.S COVID-19 vaccine or a placebo. Material: peripheral blood, obtained in a trial of Ad26.COV2.S vaccine versus placebo. CDR3 coding DNA: TGTGCCAGCAGCGGGAGAGATAACTATGGCTACACCTTC. Amino acids: CASSGRDNYGYTF.